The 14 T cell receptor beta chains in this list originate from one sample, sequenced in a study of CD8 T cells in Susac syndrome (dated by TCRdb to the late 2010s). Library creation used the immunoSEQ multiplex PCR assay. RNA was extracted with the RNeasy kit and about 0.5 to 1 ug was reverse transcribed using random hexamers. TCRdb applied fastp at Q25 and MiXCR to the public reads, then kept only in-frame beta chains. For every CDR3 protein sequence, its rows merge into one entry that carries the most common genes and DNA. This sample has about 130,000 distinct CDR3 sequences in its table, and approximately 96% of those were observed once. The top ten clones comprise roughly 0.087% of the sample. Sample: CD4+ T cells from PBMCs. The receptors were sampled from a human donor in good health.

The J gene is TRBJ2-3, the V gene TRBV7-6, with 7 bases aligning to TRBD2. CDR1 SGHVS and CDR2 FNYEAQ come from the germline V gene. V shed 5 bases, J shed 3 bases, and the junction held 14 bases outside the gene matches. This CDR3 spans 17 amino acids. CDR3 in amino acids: CASSHPIGRAITDTQYF. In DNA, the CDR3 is TGTGCCAGCAGCCACCCTATAGGGAGGGCCATTACAGATACGCAGTATTTT.

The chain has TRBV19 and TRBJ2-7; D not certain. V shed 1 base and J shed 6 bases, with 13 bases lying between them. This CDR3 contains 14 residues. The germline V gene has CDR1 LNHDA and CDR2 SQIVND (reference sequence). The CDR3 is CASSIGPKAGEQYF. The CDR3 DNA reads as TGTGCCAGTAGTATAGGACCGAAGGCCGGCGAGCAGTACTTC.

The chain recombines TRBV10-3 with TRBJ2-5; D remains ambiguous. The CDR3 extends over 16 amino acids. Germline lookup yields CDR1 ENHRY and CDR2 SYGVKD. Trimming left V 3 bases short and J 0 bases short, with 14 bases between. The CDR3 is CAISDAAGSYQETQYF. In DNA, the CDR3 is TGTGCCATCAGTGATGCAGCTGGGTCATACCAAGAGACCCAGTACTTC.

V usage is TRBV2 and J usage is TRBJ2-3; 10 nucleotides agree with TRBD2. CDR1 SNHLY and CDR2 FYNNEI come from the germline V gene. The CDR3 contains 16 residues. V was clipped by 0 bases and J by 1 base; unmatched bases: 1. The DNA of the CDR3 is TGTGCCAGCAGTGAAGCGCTAGCGGGAGGCACAGATACGCAGTATTTT. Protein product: CASSEALAGGTDTQYF.

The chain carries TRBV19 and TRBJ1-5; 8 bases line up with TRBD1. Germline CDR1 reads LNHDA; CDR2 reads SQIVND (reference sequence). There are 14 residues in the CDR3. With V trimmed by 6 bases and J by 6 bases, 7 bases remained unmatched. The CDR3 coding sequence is TGTGCCAGTAGGCCCGACAGGGGAGGTCAGCCCCAGCATTTT. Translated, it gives CASRPDRGGQPQHF.

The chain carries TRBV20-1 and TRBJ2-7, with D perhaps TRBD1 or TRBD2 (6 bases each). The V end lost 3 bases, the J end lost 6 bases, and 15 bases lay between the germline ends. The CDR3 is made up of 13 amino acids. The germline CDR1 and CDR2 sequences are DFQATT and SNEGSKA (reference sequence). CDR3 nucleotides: TGCAGTGCTAGGGGGGGCCTGGCGGGCGAGCAGTACTTC. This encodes CSARGGLAGEQYF.

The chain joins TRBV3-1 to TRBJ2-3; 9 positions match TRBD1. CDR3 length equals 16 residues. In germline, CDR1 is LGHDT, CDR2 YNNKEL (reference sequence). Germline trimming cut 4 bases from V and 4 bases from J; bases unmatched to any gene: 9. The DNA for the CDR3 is TGTGCCAGCAGCCTATCTCCGGGACAGGGTTCAGATACGCAGTATTTT. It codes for CASSLSPGQGSDTQYF.

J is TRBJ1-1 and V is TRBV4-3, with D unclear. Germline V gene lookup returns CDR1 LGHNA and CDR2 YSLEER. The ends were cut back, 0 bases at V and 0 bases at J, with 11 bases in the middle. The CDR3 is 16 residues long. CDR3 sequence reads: CASSQDRPTMNTEAFF. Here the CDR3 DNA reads TGCGCCAGCAGCCAAGATAGACCAACGATGAACACTGAAGCTTTCTTT.

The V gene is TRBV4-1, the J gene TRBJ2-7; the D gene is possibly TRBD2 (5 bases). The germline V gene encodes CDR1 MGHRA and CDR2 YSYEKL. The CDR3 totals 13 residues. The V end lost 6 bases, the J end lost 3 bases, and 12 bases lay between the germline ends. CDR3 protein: CASSLDGVYEQYF. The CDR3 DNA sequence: TGCGCCAGCAGTCTTGACGGGGTCTACGAGCAGTACTTC.

The CDR3 DNA is TGTGCCAGCAGACCTGGAGAGGGGGCTTGGAATGAGCAGTTCTTC. Its translation is CASRPGEGAWNEQFF. The rearrangement links TRBV12-3 or TRBV12-4 to TRBJ2-1, with 7 bases fitting TRBD1. The junction had 12 bases not matched to a gene; V was cut back by 6 bases and J by 7 bases. There are 15 residues in the CDR3.

CDR3 in DNA: TGTGCCAGCAGGGCTACAGGCGGGGAAGCTTTCTTT. Translating it yields CASRATGGEAFF. This chain connects TRBV2 to TRBJ1-1, with a possible D match to TRBD1 (5 bases). The V gene lost 6 bases and the J gene lost 8 bases, with 13 bases spanning the gap. This CDR3 is 12 amino acids long. Germline loops: CDR1 SNHLY, CDR2 FYNNEI.

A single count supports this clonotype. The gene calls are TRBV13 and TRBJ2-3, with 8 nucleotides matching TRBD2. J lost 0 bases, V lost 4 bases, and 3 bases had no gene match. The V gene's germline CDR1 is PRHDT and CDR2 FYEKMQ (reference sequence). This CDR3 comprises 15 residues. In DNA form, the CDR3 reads TGTGCCAGCAGCTCGACTAGCGTTAGCACAGATACGCAGTATTTT. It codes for CASSSTSVSTDTQYF.

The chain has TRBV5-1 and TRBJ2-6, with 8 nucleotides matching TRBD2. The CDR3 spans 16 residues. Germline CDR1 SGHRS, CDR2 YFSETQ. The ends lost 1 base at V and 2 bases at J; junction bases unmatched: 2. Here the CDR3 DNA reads TGCGCCAGCAGCTTGACGGGAGGGACTGGGGCCAACGTCCTGACTTTC. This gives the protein CASSLTGGTGANVLTF.

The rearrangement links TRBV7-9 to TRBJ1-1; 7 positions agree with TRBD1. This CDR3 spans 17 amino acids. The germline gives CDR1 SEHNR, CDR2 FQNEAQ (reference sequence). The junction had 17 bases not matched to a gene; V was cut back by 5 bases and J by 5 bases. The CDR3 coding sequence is TGTGCCAGCAGCAGTGGGGAGTCAGGGGGAGTGTCTACTGAAGCTTTCTTT. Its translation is CASSSGESGGVSTEAFF.